Sequencing of this T cell receptor (beta chain) was carried out in a study of blood T cell repertoires in COVID-19. Overall study: Samples taken during acute and convalescent COVID-19 were collected in the United States, Italy and Spain.

Per the study methods: Estimation of nucleated cell counts relied on the amplification of reference gene primers. The data were produced by immunoSEQ multiplex PCR, yet TCRdb's version contains in-frame clones alone and is incomplete. Clone size and the V and J calls come from that table; the DNA yielded D and trimming. The sample shows under 200,000 clones, 88% of them seen only once. The sequence came from a man between 45 and 60 years old who had recovered from COVID-19. Sample: peripheral blood.

For the CDR3, the DNA is TGTGCCAGCAGCCGTCCGGGGGGGGCCTACGAGCAGTACTTC. Translated, it gives CASSRPGGAYEQYF. The chain combines TRBV14 with TRBJ2-7; 8 bases line up with TRBD2. J lost 2 bases, V lost 4 bases, and 4 bases had no gene match. Germline V gene data show CDR1 as SGHDN and CDR2 as FVKESK. The CDR3 has 14 amino acids.